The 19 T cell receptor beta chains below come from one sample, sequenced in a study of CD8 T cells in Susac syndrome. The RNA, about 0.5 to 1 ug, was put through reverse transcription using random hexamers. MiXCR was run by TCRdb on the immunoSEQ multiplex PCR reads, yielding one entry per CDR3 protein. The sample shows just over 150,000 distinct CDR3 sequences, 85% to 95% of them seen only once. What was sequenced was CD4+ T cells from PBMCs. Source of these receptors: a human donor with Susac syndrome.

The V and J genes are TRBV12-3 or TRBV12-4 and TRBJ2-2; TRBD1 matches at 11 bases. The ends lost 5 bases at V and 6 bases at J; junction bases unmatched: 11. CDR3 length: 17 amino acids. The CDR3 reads CASSPRDRGYNAGELFF. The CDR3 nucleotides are TGTGCCAGCAGTCCCCGGGACAGGGGGTATAATGCCGGGGAGCTGTTTTTT.

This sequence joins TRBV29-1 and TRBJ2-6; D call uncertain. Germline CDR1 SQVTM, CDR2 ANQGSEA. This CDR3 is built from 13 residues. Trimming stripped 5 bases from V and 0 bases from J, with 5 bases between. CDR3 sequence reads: CSVSLSGANVLTF. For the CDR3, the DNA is TGCAGCGTTAGTCTCTCTGGGGCCAACGTCCTGACTTTC. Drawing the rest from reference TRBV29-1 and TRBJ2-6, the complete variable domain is SAVISQKPSRDICQRGTSLTIQCQVDSQVTMMFWYRQQPGQSLTLIATANQGSEATYESGFVIDKFPISRPNLTFSTLTVSNMSPEDSSIYLCSVSLSGANVLTFGAGSRLTVL.

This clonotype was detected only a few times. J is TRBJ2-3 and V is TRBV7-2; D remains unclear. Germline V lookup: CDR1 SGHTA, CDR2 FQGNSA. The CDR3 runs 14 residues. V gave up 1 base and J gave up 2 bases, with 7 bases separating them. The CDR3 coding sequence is TGTGCCAGCAGCTTAGGTCCCTCCACAGATACGCAGTATTTT. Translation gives CASSLGPSTDTQYF.

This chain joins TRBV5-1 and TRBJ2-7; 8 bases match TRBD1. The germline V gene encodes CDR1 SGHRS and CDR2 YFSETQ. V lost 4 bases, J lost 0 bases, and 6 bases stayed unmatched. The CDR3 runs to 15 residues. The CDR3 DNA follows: TGCGCCAGCAGCCGGACAGGGCCGAGCTCCTACGAGCAGTACTTC. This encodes CASSRTGPSSYEQYF.

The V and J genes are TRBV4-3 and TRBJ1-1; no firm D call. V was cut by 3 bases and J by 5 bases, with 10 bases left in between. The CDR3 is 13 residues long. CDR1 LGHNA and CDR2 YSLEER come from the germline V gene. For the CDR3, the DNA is TGCGCCAGCAGCCAGGAAATGGGAACTGAAGCTTTCTTT. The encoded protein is CASSQEMGTEAFF.

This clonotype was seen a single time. This CDR3 is CASSRMGSGANVLTF. The CDR3 region has the DNA TGTGCCAGCAGTAGAATGGGCTCTGGGGCCAACGTCCTGACTTTC. This chain joins TRBV25-1 and TRBJ2-6; no firm D call. CDR3 length: 15 residues. The V end lost 5 bases, the J end lost 0 bases, and 8 bases lay between the germline ends. Germline lookup yields CDR1 MGHDK and CDR2 SYGVNS.

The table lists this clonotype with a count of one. In nucleotides, the CDR3 is TGCGCCAGCAGCTTGGGACAGGGTGGGTTGGGCTACACCTTC. This gives the protein CASSLGQGGLGYTF. The V call is TRBV5-1, the J call TRBJ1-2, with 7 bases lining up with TRBD1. CDR3 length: 14 residues. With V trimmed by 0 bases and J by 8 bases, 7 bases remained unmatched. Germline V lookup: CDR1 SGHRS, CDR2 YFSETQ.

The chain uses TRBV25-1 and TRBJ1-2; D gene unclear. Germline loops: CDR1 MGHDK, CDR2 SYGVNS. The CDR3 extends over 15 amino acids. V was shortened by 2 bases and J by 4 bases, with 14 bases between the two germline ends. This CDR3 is CASSEEDLGGYGYTF. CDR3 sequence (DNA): TGTGCCAGCAGTGAAGAGGACCTTGGAGGCTATGGCTACACCTTC.

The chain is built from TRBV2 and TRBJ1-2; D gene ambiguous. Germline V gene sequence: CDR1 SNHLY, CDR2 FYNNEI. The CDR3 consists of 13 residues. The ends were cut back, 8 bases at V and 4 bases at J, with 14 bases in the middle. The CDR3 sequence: CASDLDISYGYTF. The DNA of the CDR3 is TGTGCCAGCGATCTCGACATCAGCTATGGCTACACCTTC.

Here the CDR3 reads CASTTGTLPTSTDTQYF. CDR3 nucleotides: TGCGCCAGCACAACGGGGACCCTCCCCACTAGCACAGATACGCAGTATTTT. The rearrangement links TRBV5-1 to TRBJ2-3; D tentatively reads TRBD1 or TRBD2 (5 bases each). Trimming removed 6 bases from V and 0 bases from J, with 20 bases in between. The CDR3 is 17 residues long. Germline CDR1 reads SGHRS; CDR2 reads YFSETQ. Filled out from reference TRBV5-1 and TRBJ2-3, the complete variable domain reads KAGVTQTPRYLIKTRGQQVTLSCSPISGHRSVSWYQQTPGQGLQFLFEYFSETQRNKGNFPGRFSGRQFSNSRSEMNVSTLELGDSALYLCASTTGTLPTSTDTQYFGPGTRLTVL.

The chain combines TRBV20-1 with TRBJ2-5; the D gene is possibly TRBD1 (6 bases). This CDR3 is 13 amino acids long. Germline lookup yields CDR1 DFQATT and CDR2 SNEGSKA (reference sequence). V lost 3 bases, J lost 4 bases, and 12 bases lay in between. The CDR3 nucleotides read TGCAGTGCTAGTCCGGGACACGGAGAGACCCAGTACTTC. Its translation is CSASPGHGETQYF.

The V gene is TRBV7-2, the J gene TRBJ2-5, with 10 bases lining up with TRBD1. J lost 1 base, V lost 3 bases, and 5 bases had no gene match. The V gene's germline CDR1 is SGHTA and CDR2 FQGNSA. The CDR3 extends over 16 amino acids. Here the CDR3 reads CASSFGTGAFQETQYF. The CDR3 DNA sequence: TGTGCCAGCAGCTTCGGGACAGGGGCATTCCAAGAGACCCAGTACTTC.

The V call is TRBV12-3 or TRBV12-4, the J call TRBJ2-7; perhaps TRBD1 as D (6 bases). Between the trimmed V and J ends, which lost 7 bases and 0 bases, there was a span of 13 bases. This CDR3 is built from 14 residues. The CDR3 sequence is CASTDRQSSYEQYF. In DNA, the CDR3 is TGTGCCAGCACTGACAGGCAGAGCTCCTACGAGCAGTACTTC.

DNA for the CDR3: TGTGCCACCAGTGACCCCTTGGGGCTAGCCAATGAGCAGTTCTTC. Translated, it gives CATSDPLGLANEQFF. The chain joins TRBV24-1 to TRBJ2-1, with D possibly being TRBD1 or TRBD2 (5 bases each). The length of the CDR3 is 15 residues. CDR1 and CDR2 from the germline V gene are KGHDR and SFDVKD. Between the trimmed V and J ends, which lost 4 bases and 6 bases, there was a span of 15 bases.

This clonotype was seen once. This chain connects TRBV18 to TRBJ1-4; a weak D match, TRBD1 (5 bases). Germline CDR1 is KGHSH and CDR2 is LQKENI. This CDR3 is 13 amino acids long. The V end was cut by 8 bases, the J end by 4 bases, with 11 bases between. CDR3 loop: CASTGTDNEKLFF. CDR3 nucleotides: TGTGCCAGCACCGGGACGGATAATGAAAAACTGTTTTTT.

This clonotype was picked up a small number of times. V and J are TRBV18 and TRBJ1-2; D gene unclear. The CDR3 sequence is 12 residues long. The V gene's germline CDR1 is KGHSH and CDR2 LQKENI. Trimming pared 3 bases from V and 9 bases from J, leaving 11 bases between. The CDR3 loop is CASSPSGGSYTF. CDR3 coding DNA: TGTGCCAGCTCACCTTCGGGTGGGAGCTACACCTTC.

The CDR3 nucleotides read TGTGCCAGCAGCCCTAGGGCCGGCAACCGCGACACTGAAGCTTTCTTT. Amino acids: CASSPRAGNRDTEAFF. The V call is TRBV11-2, the J call TRBJ1-1; D gene uncertain. The germline V gene encodes CDR1 SGHAT and CDR2 FQNNGV. CDR3 size: 16 residues. Trimming stripped 5 bases from V and 3 bases from J, with 19 bases between.

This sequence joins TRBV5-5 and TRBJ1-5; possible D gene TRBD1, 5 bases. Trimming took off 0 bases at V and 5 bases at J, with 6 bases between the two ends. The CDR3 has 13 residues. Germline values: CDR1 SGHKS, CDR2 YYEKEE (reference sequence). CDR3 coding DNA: TGTGCCAGCAGCTTGGGGGGCGATCAGCCCCAGCATTTT. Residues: CASSLGGDQPQHF.

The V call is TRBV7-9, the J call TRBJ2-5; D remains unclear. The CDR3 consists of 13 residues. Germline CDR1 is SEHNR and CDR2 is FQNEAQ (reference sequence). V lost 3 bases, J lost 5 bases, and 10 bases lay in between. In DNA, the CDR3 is TGTGCCAGCAGCTTCAGCGATGTGGAGACCCAGTACTTC. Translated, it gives CASSFSDVETQYF.